This T cell receptor (beta chain) was obtained from a study of CD8 T cells in Susac syndrome. Roughly 0.45 to 1 ug RNA was reverse transcribed with random hexamers. Each CDR3 protein gets one entry after TCRdb re-called the immunoSEQ multiplex PCR reads with MiXCR. The sample consists of around 230,000 distinct CDR3 sequences, 95% of them appearing once. TCR beta sequencing was performed on blood CD8+ and CD4+ T cells. Negative isolation was used for CD8+ and CD4+ T cells and FACS enrichment for TEMRA cells. This receptor was taken from a human donor with multiple sclerosis. The sequenced sample consisted of CD4+ T cells from PBMCs.

CDR3 coding DNA: TGTGCCAGCACCTGGACAGGGTCTCAGCCCCAGCATTTT. It codes for CASTWTGSQPQHF. The rearrangement joins TRBV2 to TRBJ1-5; 8 bases fit TRBD1. In germline, CDR1 is SNHLY, CDR2 FYNNEI. The CDR3 spans 13 residues. V lost 7 bases, J lost 6 bases, and 5 bases stayed unmatched. The variable domain in full, with the rest retrieved from reference TRBV2 and TRBJ1-5, is EPEVTQTPSHQVTQMGQEVILRCVPISNHLYFYWYRQILGQKVEFLVSFYNNEISEKSEIFDDQFSVERPDGSNFTLKIRSTKLEDSAMYFCASTWTGSQPQHFGDGTRLSIL.